This TCR beta chain was captured in a study of OX40 agonist ivuxolimab in advanced cancers. Study overall: From 23 to 79 years was the age range, with a mean of about 56 years, and around 83% were male. Study-wide findings and caveats: CD8+ T cells were the subset that, on average, had more expanded clones than CD4+.

Germline V CDR1 and CDR2: WNHNN, SYGVQD (reference sequence). This CDR3 is 15 amino acids long. The germline V and J ends were trimmed by 5 bases and 0 bases, with 11 bases remaining between them. The assay was immunoSEQ multiplex PCR, and TCRdb's table has in-frame clones only and misses some. This table holds about 20,000 clones, 80% to 95% found once. On this clone itself: Its target is not known.

The chain employs TRBV10-1 and TRBJ2-1; D is unresolved. Source: CD4+ or CD8+ T cells sorted from blood, taken in a trial of the OX40 agonist ivuxolimab. This TCR derives from an adult with an advanced solid tumor such as melanoma, head and neck, liver or kidney cancer. CDR3 residues: CASSSLALSYNEQFF. CDR3 coding DNA: TGCGCCAGCAGTTCCTTAGCCCTCTCCTACAATGAGCAGTTCTTC.